One sample yielded the 29 T cell receptor beta chains listed below, sequenced in a study of cytomegalovirus exposure and HLA in healthy donors. Both 60 Vbeta primers and 13 Jbeta primers went into the PCR. Repertoires were generated with immunoSEQ multiplex PCR, while TCRdb's copy carries only in-frame clones and drops some. The data contain 99,000 or so clones, about 79% of them singletons. Material: PBMCs. The receptors stem from a male donor in good health and CMV-seropositive.

The gene calls are TRBV4-3 and TRBJ2-1; 8 positions match TRBD2. V trimming: 1 base; J trimming: 8 bases; junction bases outside the gene matches: 7. Germline V gene data show CDR1 as LGHNA and CDR2 as YSLEER. There are 15 residues in the CDR3. CDR3 bases: TGCGCCAGCAGCCAAGGAGGACGGCGGGGGGATGAGCAGTTCTTC. Its translation is CASSQGGRRGDEQFF.

The V and J genes are TRBV20-1 and TRBJ1-2, with D possibly matching TRBD1 (5 bases). Trimming cost V 4 bases and J 3 bases, with 6 bases left between them. This CDR3 spans 11 amino acids. Germline V gene sequence: CDR1 DFQATT, CDR2 SNEGSKA (reference sequence). CDR3 bases: TGCAGTGCTACAGGGCACTATGGCTACACCTTC. It encodes CSATGHYGYTF.

The chain combines TRBV5-1 with TRBJ2-3, with 8 bases aligning to TRBD1. CDR1 is SGHRS, CDR2 YFSETQ, per germline. V was pared by 4 bases and J by 1 base, with 11 bases of the junction left unmatched. This CDR3 has 17 residues. CDR3 sequence reads: CASSNEPTGVGTDTQYF. The CDR3 DNA reads TGCGCCAGCAGCAATGAACCGACAGGGGTGGGCACAGATACGCAGTATTTT.

V is TRBV9 and J is TRBJ1-1; 10 bases match TRBD1. CDR3 length equals 15 residues. CDR1 and CDR2 from the germline V gene are SGDLS and YYNGEE. The junction had 3 bases not matched to a gene; V was cut back by 4 bases and J by 0 bases. Written as DNA, the CDR3 is TGTGCCAGCAGCCGGGACAGGGGTATGAACACTGAAGCTTTCTTT. This codes for CASSRDRGMNTEAFF.

The rearrangement joins TRBV2 to TRBJ2-2; 7 bases are shared with TRBD1. In germline, CDR1 is SNHLY, CDR2 FYNNEI. This CDR3 region has 15 residues. J was trimmed by 2 bases and V by 6 bases; bases with no gene match: 6. CDR3 in DNA: TGTGCCAGCAGGAGGGGGACAGTCAACACCGGGGAGCTGTTTTTT. Translating it yields CASRRGTVNTGELFF.

The rearrangement links TRBV9 to TRBJ2-3; a possible D gene is TRBD2 (6 bases). Germline V gives CDR1 SGDLS, CDR2 YYNGEE. This CDR3 contains 16 residues. V gave up 0 bases and J gave up 11 bases, with 22 bases separating them. This CDR3 is CASSVGAGLMEGKQYF. Written as DNA, the CDR3 is TGTGCCAGCAGCGTAGGGGCAGGCCTCATGGAGGGGAAGCAGTATTTT.

The V call is TRBV29-1, the J call TRBJ2-7; maybe TRBD1 (6 bases). Germline V gene data show CDR1 as SQVTM and CDR2 as ANQGSEA. The CDR3 is 12 residues long. Trimming removed 3 bases at V and 5 bases at J, with 11 bases between. The CDR3 DNA reads TGCAGCGTTGATTGGGGGCTCAACGAGCAGTACTTC. Protein product: CSVDWGLNEQYF.

This chain uses TRBV5-4 with TRBJ2-2; a weak D match, TRBD1 (5 bases). The CDR3 extends over 15 amino acids. Trimming took off 4 bases at V and 1 base at J, with 11 bases between the two ends. Per the germline V gene, CDR1 is SGHNT and CDR2 is YYREEE (reference sequence). The CDR3: CASSHQTENTGELFF. For the CDR3, the DNA is TGTGCCAGCAGCCATCAGACAGAGAACACCGGGGAGCTGTTTTTT.

This clone occurred a few times. V usage is TRBV30 and J usage is TRBJ1-2; TRBD1 agrees at 8 bases. CDR1 is GTSNPN and CDR2 is SVGIG in the germline V gene (reference sequence). This CDR3 region has 16 residues. V lost 2 bases to trimming and J lost 8 bases; unmatched junction nucleotides: 16. CDR3 amino acids: CAWSQPGQELLGGYTF. The CDR3 DNA reads as TGTGCCTGGAGTCAACCGGGACAGGAACTCCTTGGAGGCTACACCTTC.

The chain carries TRBV7-6 and TRBJ1-1; D perhaps matches TRBD1 (5 bases). V shed 1 base and J shed 7 bases, with 19 bases lying between them. The CDR3 is 16 residues long. From germline, CDR1 is SGHVS and CDR2 FNYEAQ. CDR3 region: CASSLGRVGPGREAFF. For the CDR3, the DNA is TGTGCCAGCAGCTTAGGGAGGGTAGGGCCAGGGCGTGAAGCTTTCTTT.

J is TRBJ2-5 and V is TRBV5-1, with 12 bases fitting TRBD2. The J segment lost 5 bases and the V segment lost 1 base, leaving 6 bases of the junction unmatched. The germline gives CDR1 SGHRS, CDR2 YFSETQ. The CDR3 is 16 amino acids. Written as DNA, the CDR3 is TGCGCCAGCAGCTTGAAGGCTAGCGGGGGGGCGGAGACCCAGTACTTC. Encoded protein: CASSLKASGGAETQYF.

This clone has only one observation. V and J are TRBV7-2 and TRBJ2-3; 10 bases are a match to TRBD2. The CDR3 covers 16 residues. V shed 5 bases, J shed 1 base, and the junction held 6 bases outside the gene matches. The V gene's germline CDR1 is SGHTA and CDR2 FQGNSA. This chain's CDR3 is CASSPTGTSGTDTQYF. CDR3 bases: TGTGCCAGCAGCCCTACCGGGACTAGCGGCACAGATACGCAGTATTTT.

The chain uses TRBV7-9 and TRBJ2-6, with D perhaps TRBD2 (5 bases). The germline gives CDR1 SEHNR, CDR2 FQNEAQ (reference sequence). Trimming removed 4 bases at V and 3 bases at J, with 16 bases between. The CDR3 runs 17 residues. CDR3 bases: TGTGCCAGCAGCTCTCCTGTCGGGGAGTATGGGGCCAACGTCCTGACTTTC. It translates to CASSSPVGEYGANVLTF.

The rearrangement joins TRBV28 to TRBJ2-4; 9 bases align to TRBD1. V dropped 5 bases and J dropped 8; count of bases not matched to a gene: 10. CDR3 length: 15 amino acids. CDR1 MDHEN and CDR2 SYDVKM come from the germline V gene. The CDR3 DNA is TGTGCCAGCAGTCCCCCCGGGACAGGGCGGGACATTCAGTACTTC. It codes for CASSPPGTGRDIQYF.

The V call is TRBV2, the J call TRBJ2-1; 8 bases fit TRBD1. The CDR3 runs to 15 residues. Losses at the gene ends were 4 bases for V and 1 base for J; bases not matched to a gene: 3. Germline CDR1 SNHLY, CDR2 FYNNEI. CDR3 sequence reads: CASSVYRGSYNEQFF. For the CDR3, the DNA is TGTGCCAGCAGTGTATACAGGGGGTCCTACAATGAGCAGTTCTTC.

The chain carries TRBV7-9 and TRBJ1-1; D possibly corresponds to TRBD1 (6 bases). The ends were cut back, 3 bases at V and 3 bases at J, with 11 bases in the middle. Germline V CDR1 and CDR2: SEHNR, FQNEAQ (reference sequence). The CDR3 is 14 residues long. The CDR3 protein is CASSFLSGDTEAFF. CDR3 nucleotides: TGTGCCAGCAGCTTCCTCTCAGGGGACACTGAAGCTTTCTTT.

The chain combines TRBV7-9 with TRBJ2-1, with TRBD2 identical over 13 bases. Germline CDR1 reads SEHNR; CDR2 reads FQNEAQ (reference sequence). There are 15 residues in the CDR3. The ends lost 4 bases at V and 8 bases at J; junction bases unmatched: 5. In DNA form, the CDR3 reads TGTGCCAGCAGCTCGGGACTAGCGGGGATCTATGAGCAGTTCTTC. Protein product: CASSSGLAGIYEQFF.

The chain combines TRBV9 with TRBJ2-7; weak D call: TRBD2 (7 bases). The CDR3 is 16 amino acids. V lost 0 bases and J lost 3, with 16 bases in between. CDR1 and CDR2 from the germline V gene are SGDLS and YYNGEE. The CDR3 sequence is CASSVAWGGAGYEQYF. The CDR3 region has the DNA TGTGCCAGCAGCGTAGCTTGGGGGGGCGCAGGCTACGAGCAGTACTTC.

The chain is built from TRBV27 and TRBJ2-1; 12 positions agree with TRBD2. The V gene's germline CDR1 is MNHEY and CDR2 SMNVEV (reference sequence). The junction had 11 bases not matched to a gene; V was cut back by 5 bases and J by 6 bases. This CDR3 contains 17 residues. Written as DNA, the CDR3 is TGTGCCAGCAGTCTAATCCCGACTAGCGGGGGAGTCAATGAGCAGTTCTTC. It encodes CASSLIPTSGGVNEQFF.

This sequence joins TRBV6-6 and TRBJ1-2; 8 bases fit TRBD1. The germline CDR1 and CDR2 sequences are MNHNY and SVGAGI (reference sequence). Germline trimming cut 6 bases from V and 9 bases from J; bases unmatched to any gene: 18. The length of the CDR3 is 16 residues. The CDR3 reads CASSSRTDRGGRSYTF. CDR3 sequence (DNA): TGTGCCAGCAGCTCACGGACTGACAGGGGAGGTAGGAGCTACACCTTC.

The chain uses TRBV30 and TRBJ1-1, with TRBD1 matching over 8 bases. Germline V CDR1 and CDR2: GTSNPN, SVGIG (reference sequence). The CDR3 extends over 13 amino acids. The V gene end was trimmed by 0 bases and the J gene end by 5 bases; junction bases not matched to a gene: 2. The CDR3 DNA follows: TGTGCCTGGAGTGTACAGGGGGTTACTGAAGCTTTCTTT. The encoded protein is CAWSVQGVTEAFF.

This clone was seen just once. The chain is built from TRBV4-1 and TRBJ2-1, with D maybe TRBD2 (6 bases). The length of the CDR3 is 16 residues. The V end was cut by 4 bases, the J end by 7 bases, with 20 bases between. The germline V gene has CDR1 MGHRA and CDR2 YSYEKL. The CDR3 DNA reads TGCGCCAGCAGCCCTACGTCGGGAGCCAACGCGAATGAGCAGTTCTTC. This codes for CASSPTSGANANEQFF.

This clone was seen only a few times. The chain links TRBV7-6 to TRBJ1-1, with D possibly being TRBD1 (6 bases). The V gene lost 2 bases and the J gene lost 1 base, with 14 bases spanning the gap. Germline values: CDR1 SGHVS, CDR2 FNYEAQ. This CDR3 has 16 residues. The CDR3 loop reads CASSLSTLGGNTEAFF. In DNA form, the CDR3 reads TGTGCCAGCAGCTTAAGTACTCTAGGGGGGAACACTGAAGCTTTCTTT.

Written as DNA, the CDR3 is TGTGCCAGTAGTATAGATCAGGACAGAGAAGCTTTCTTT. This encodes CASSIDQDREAFF. The rearrangement joins TRBV19 to TRBJ1-1, with D perhaps TRBD1 (6 bases). Germline values: CDR1 LNHDA, CDR2 SQIVND (reference sequence). V lost 0 bases, J lost 8 bases, and 10 bases lay in between. The CDR3 extends over 13 amino acids.

The chain recombines TRBV6-5 with TRBJ1-1; D not resolved. The CDR3 is 12 amino acids. Trimming shortened V by 6 bases and J by 3 bases, and 8 bases separated the two germline ends. From germline, CDR1 is MNHEY and CDR2 SVGAGI. The CDR3 loop reads CASRRSDTEAFF. The CDR3 nucleotides are TGTGCCAGCAGGAGGTCCGACACTGAAGCTTTCTTT.

The CDR3, as DNA: TGTGCCAGCAGCCAGAGGACAGGGCTCAACTACGAGCAGTACTTC. This gives the protein CASSQRTGLNYEQYF. V usage is TRBV4-2 and J usage is TRBJ2-7; TRBD1 aligns across 8 bases. CDR3 length: 15 amino acids. Per germline, CDR1 LGHNA and CDR2 YNFKEQ. The ends lost 3 bases at V and 3 bases at J; junction bases unmatched: 7.

The chain is built from TRBV9 and TRBJ2-3; a weak D match, TRBD2 (7 bases). The V gene lost 4 bases and the J gene lost 1 base, with 16 bases spanning the gap. The CDR3 has 16 amino acids. Germline CDR1 SGDLS, CDR2 YYNGEE. For the CDR3, the DNA is TGTGCCAGCAGCCCGCGAGGGGGGGGCGGCACAGATACGCAGTATTTT. This translates into CASSPRGGGGTDTQYF.

The chain couples TRBV5-1 to TRBJ1-6; the D gene is possibly TRBD1 (6 bases). CDR1 is SGHRS, CDR2 YFSETQ, per germline. This CDR3 spans 15 amino acids. V shed 6 bases and J shed 9 bases, with 19 bases lying between them. The CDR3 loop reads CASMERGGGGSPLHF. CDR3 nucleotide sequence: TGCGCCAGCATGGAGAGAGGGGGAGGGGGTTCACCCCTCCACTTT. Filled out from reference TRBV5-1 and TRBJ1-6, the complete variable domain reads KAGVTQTPRYLIKTRGQQVTLSCSPISGHRSVSWYQQTPGQGLQFLFEYFSETQRNKGNFPGRFSGRQFSNSRSEMNVSTLELGDSALYLCASMERGGGGSPLHFGNGTRLTVT.

The chain combines TRBV5-1 with TRBJ2-3; 10 bases line up with TRBD1. This CDR3 region has 15 residues. Germline lookup yields CDR1 SGHRS and CDR2 YFSETQ. After removal of 3 bases from V and 3 bases from J, the junction contained 4 bases not matched to a gene. CDR3 protein: CASSWDRGSTDTQYF. DNA of the CDR3: TGCGCCAGCAGCTGGGACAGGGGCTCAACAGATACGCAGTATTTT.